These 13 T cell receptor beta chains were sequenced from one sample in a study of blood T cell repertoires in COVID-19. Libraries were prepared by immunoSEQ multiplex PCR; TCRdb keeps only in-frame clonotypes and omits some of them. The sample contains 200,000 or so clones, around 83% of which appear only once. The sequenced sample was peripheral blood. The source is a woman in her 40s with acute or convalescent COVID-19.

The rearrangement joins TRBV9 to TRBJ1-2; tentative D call: TRBD1 (5 bases). The V end lost 0 bases, the J end lost 5 bases, and 11 bases lay between the germline ends. Per the germline V gene, CDR1 is SGDLS and CDR2 is YYNGEE. The CDR3 length is 14 residues. CDR3 DNA sequence: TGTGCCAGCAGCGTAGAGGGGCGGAGTTATGGCTACACCTTC. Translated: CASSVEGRSYGYTF.

V usage is TRBV6-6 and J usage is TRBJ2-1, with TRBD1 identical over 9 bases. Germline loops: CDR1 MNHNY, CDR2 SVGAGI (reference sequence). This CDR3 spans 14 amino acids. Losses at the gene ends were 6 bases for V and 9 bases for J; bases not matched to a gene: 9. The CDR3 protein is CASSRDRERGEQFF. In DNA, the CDR3 is TGTGCCAGCAGCCGGGACAGGGAACGAGGTGAGCAGTTCTTC.

This clone has only one observation. V gene TRBV11-2 combines with J gene TRBJ2-1, with TRBD1 as a possible D gene (5 bases). CDR1 and CDR2 (germline): SGHAT, FQNNGV. CDR3 length: 16 amino acids. Trimming took 2 bases from V and 2 from J, leaving 13 bases between them. The DNA of the CDR3 is TGTGCCAGCAGCTTACCTCTGGACAAGGCCTACAATGAGCAGTTCTTC. Protein sequence: CASSLPLDKAYNEQFF.

The chain has TRBV9 and TRBJ2-5; 15 nucleotides match TRBD2. Germline loops: CDR1 SGDLS, CDR2 YYNGEE. CDR3 length equals 17 residues. Trimming removed 4 bases from V and 2 bases from J; junction bases left unmatched: 6. The CDR3 loop reads CASSPGLAGGVQETQYF. The CDR3 nucleotides read TGTGCCAGCAGCCCGGGACTAGCGGGGGGCGTTCAAGAGACCCAGTACTTC. Full variable domain (missing parts from reference TRBV9 and TRBJ2-5): DSGVTQTPKHLITATGQRVTLRCSPRSGDLSVYWYQQSLDQGLQFLIQYYNGEERAKGNILERFSAQQFPDLHSELNLSSLELGDSALYFCASSPGLAGGVQETQYFGPGTRLLVL.

V and J are TRBV3-1 (or the pseudogene TRBV3-2) and TRBJ2-1; 13 nucleotides agree with TRBD2. Germline loops: CDR1 LGHDT, CDR2 YNNKEL (reference sequence). J lost 7 bases, V lost 0 bases, and 9 bases had no gene match. CDR3 length: 18 amino acids. The CDR3 loop is CASSQEVLAGGVGNEQFF. In DNA form, the CDR3 reads TGTGCCAGCAGCCAAGAAGTACTAGCGGGAGGGGTTGGAAATGAGCAGTTCTTC.

This chain uses TRBV3-1 (or the pseudogene TRBV3-2) with TRBJ2-2; 7 positions match TRBD2. V was pared by 1 base and J by 5 bases, with 7 bases of the junction left unmatched. The CDR3 sequence is 16 residues long. Germline CDR1 reads LGHDT; CDR2 reads YNNKEL (reference sequence). CDR3 sequence (DNA): TGTGCCAGCAGCCAAGGCCTCGGGACTAAAACCGGGGAGCTGTTTTTT. Protein: CASSQGLGTKTGELFF.

The chain employs TRBV18 and TRBJ2-6; 7 bases are shared with TRBD2. V was clipped by 3 bases and J by 3 bases; unmatched bases: 5. The CDR3 runs to 16 residues. Germline CDR1 is KGHSH and CDR2 is LQKENI. The CDR3 region has the DNA TGTGCCAGCTCACCGGGGGGGAAGCGTGGGGCCAACGTCCTGACTTTC. Residues: CASSPGGKRGANVLTF.

The count of this clone is one. The chain carries TRBV10-1 and TRBJ1-1; 7 bases line up with TRBD1. The trim removed 7 bases at V and 3 bases at J, leaving 8 bases unmatched. The germline gives CDR1 WNHNN, CDR2 SYGVQD (reference sequence). The CDR3 runs to 14 residues. The CDR3 sequence is CASTPGGGYTEAFF. The CDR3 DNA sequence: TGCGCCAGCACCCCAGGGGGAGGTTACACTGAAGCTTTCTTT.

The rearrangement links TRBV3-1 (or the pseudogene TRBV3-2) to TRBJ2-1; D perhaps matches TRBD2 (6 bases). Germline CDR1 LGHDT, CDR2 YNNKEL (reference sequence). This CDR3 has 12 amino acids. Between the trimmed V and J ends, which lost 9 bases and 12 bases, there was a span of 18 bases. The CDR3 loop reads CASRRSGSGQFF. The CDR3 nucleotides read TGTGCCAGTCGCAGGTCCGGGAGCGGGCAGTTCTTC.

The chain carries TRBV6-5 and TRBJ1-3, with 8 bases that match TRBD1. V gave up 6 bases and J gave up 10 bases; unmatched junction bases: 5. The V gene's germline CDR1 is MNHEY and CDR2 SVGAGI. The CDR3 is 12 residues long. CDR3 DNA: TGTGCCAGCAGCAGAAACAGGGGGACCATATATTTT. It yields the protein CASSRNRGTIYF.

This chain connects TRBV7-6 to TRBJ1-1, with 7 bases lining up with TRBD1. Germline CDR1 and CDR2: SGHVS and FNYEAQ. The CDR3 contains 15 residues. With V trimmed by 6 bases and J by 6 bases, 13 bases remained unmatched. The CDR3 spells CASSPSQGVVAEAFF. CDR3 DNA: TGTGCCAGCAGTCCTAGTCAGGGGGTGGTGGCTGAAGCTTTCTTT.

J is TRBJ1-1 and V is TRBV6-5, with D possibly matching TRBD1 (5 bases). CDR1 is MNHEY, CDR2 SVGAGI, per germline. V was clipped by 6 bases and J by 7 bases, with 12 bases between them. This CDR3 spans 12 amino acids. This CDR3 is CASRLFGGEAFF. DNA of the CDR3: TGTGCCAGCAGACTCTTCGGGGGTGAAGCTTTCTTT.

The V call is TRBV7-9, the J call TRBJ1-6; no firm D call. Per germline, CDR1 SEHNR and CDR2 FQNEAQ (reference sequence). The CDR3 runs 16 residues. V gave up 2 bases and J gave up 0 bases, with 8 bases separating them. The CDR3: CASSLRGSSYNSPLHF. CDR3 DNA sequence: TGTGCCAGCAGCTTAAGAGGCAGCTCCTATAATTCACCCCTCCACTTT.